This passage covers 6 T cell receptor beta chains from one sample sequenced in a study of T cell responses to AZD1222 COVID-19 vaccine. Repertoires were generated with immunoSEQ multiplex PCR, while TCRdb's copy carries only in-frame clones and drops some. Among fewer than 85,000 clones listed, roughly nine tenths were seen once. Here the sequenced sample was peripheral blood, taken on day 0 of MenACWY control vaccination. All receptors come from an adult in good health.

The rearrangement links TRBV6-5 to TRBJ2-3, with 8 bases identical to TRBD1. With V trimmed by 5 bases and J by 13 bases, 5 bases remained unmatched. This CDR3 is built from 11 residues. Germline V lookup: CDR1 MNHEY, CDR2 SVGAGI. The CDR3 DNA is TGTGCCAGCAGTAGGACAGGGAAGAAGTATTTT. This encodes CASSRTGKKYF.

The rearrangement links TRBV10-2 to TRBJ2-1, with TRBD1 matching over 7 bases. The CDR3 totals 15 residues. CDR1 is WSHSY, CDR2 SAAADI, per germline. Trimming removed 2 bases from V and 7 bases from J; junction bases left unmatched: 8. CDR3 residues: CASSEAQGRSNEQFF. Written as DNA, the CDR3 is TGCGCCAGCAGTGAGGCACAGGGGCGCTCTAATGAGCAGTTCTTC.

The rearrangement joins TRBV5-5 to TRBJ2-1; D is unresolved. The germline gives CDR1 SGHKS, CDR2 YYEKEE (reference sequence). Trimming stripped 1 base from V and 4 bases from J, with 12 bases between. There are 15 residues in the CDR3. CDR3 region: CASSLMSDGYNEQFF. DNA for the CDR3: TGTGCCAGCAGCTTGATGTCTGATGGGTACAATGAGCAGTTCTTC.

The chain links TRBV6-5 to TRBJ2-1; possible D gene TRBD2, 7 bases. The CDR3 is made up of 16 amino acids. V was trimmed by 2 bases and J by 6 bases, leaving 17 bases between them. The germline V gene has CDR1 MNHEY and CDR2 SVGAGI. The CDR3 here is CASSYGGGGGLNEQFF. The CDR3 nucleotides read TGTGCCAGCAGTTACGGTGGGGGGGGCGGTCTCAATGAGCAGTTCTTC.

The CDR3 nucleotides are TGTGCCAGCTCACTTGGGACAGATTATAGCAATCAGCCCCAGCATTTT. As protein: CASSLGTDYSNQPQHF. The V call is TRBV18, the J call TRBJ1-5; 7 bases fit TRBD1. The CDR3 consists of 16 residues. Trimming took 4 bases from V and 0 from J; bases not matched to a gene: 6. The germline V gene encodes CDR1 KGHSH and CDR2 LQKENI. Full variable domain (remainder filled in from reference TRBV18 and TRBJ1-5): NAGVMQNPRHLVRRRGQEARLRCSPMKGHSHVYWYRQLPEEGLKFMVYLQKENIIDESGMPKERFSAEFPKEGPSILRIQQVVRGDSAAYFCASSLGTDYSNQPQHFGDGTRLSIL.

The rearrangement joins TRBV9 to TRBJ2-1, with 10 bases aligning to TRBD2. V dropped 3 bases and J dropped 6; count of bases not matched to a gene: 9. This CDR3 region has 16 residues. Germline CDR1 is SGDLS and CDR2 is YYNGEE. The CDR3 protein is CASSGPAGGPLNEQFF. CDR3 coding DNA: TGTGCCAGCAGCGGTCCAGCGGGGGGGCCCCTCAATGAGCAGTTCTTC.